The source of this TCR beta chain is a study of beta chain features in type 1 diabetes. Study overall: No patient-donor differences in age, gender, total cells or subset yield. Study results and limitations: TCRB repertoires of naive, central memory and Treg cells appeared more similar among patients than among healthy donors. A PCR bias possibly favoring shorter templates would apply equally to patients and controls.

The whole isolated RNA underwent reverse transcription, so sequencing captured expressed TCRB transcripts. Approximately 3.7 million reads per sample on average were obtained from naive, central memory and regulatory T cell samples. The protocol was immunoSEQ multiplex PCR, while the TCRdb copy is restricted to in-frame clones and leaves out a portion. The sample includes 350,000 to 450,000 clones, roughly 14% seen only once; the top ten take 0.035% to 0.045%. Note on this clone: What it binds is unknown.

Looked up from germline, CDR1 is SGDLS and CDR2 is YYNGEE. J gave up 5 bases and V 1 base, and 10 bases lay outside the gene matches. The CDR3 has 16 amino acids. The chain is built from TRBV9 and TRBJ2-3, with TRBD2 identical over 7 bases. This clonotype originated in a man aged 30-40 years in good health. The specimen was naive CD4+ T cells from blood. The CDR3, as DNA: TGTGCCAGCAGCGTACATCGGGCGGGAGCGGGAGATACGCAGTATTTT. Its protein is CASSVHRAGAGDTQYF.